One sample yielded the 5 T cell receptor beta chains listed below, sequenced in a study of T-cell reconstitution after alpha-beta-depleted transplantation in children. Preparation of the TCRbeta library used unique molecular identifiers. TCRdb used MiXCR to reprocess the PCR reads, holding one entry per CDR3 protein. The top ten clones hold 12% to 15% of a sample with around 500,000 distinct CDR3 sequences, 20% to 25% of them seen once. The source material was PBMCs, mostly from graft donor cells, sampled 360 days after TCRalphabeta/CD19-depleted stem cell transplant. These receptors all come from a boy less than two years old who had a stem cell transplant for acute myeloid leukemia, so the T cells may come from the graft donor.

V and J are TRBV14 and TRBJ2-3, with 10 bases that match TRBD2. The germline V gene encodes CDR1 SGHDN and CDR2 FVKESK. The CDR3 totals 16 residues. V lost 4 bases to trimming and J lost 2 bases; unmatched junction nucleotides: 6. The CDR3 loop reads CASSLSGGPDTDTQYF. The CDR3, as DNA: TGTGCCAGCAGCCTTAGCGGGGGGCCAGACACAGATACGCAGTATTTT.

CDR3 in amino acids: CASSDPKGQISYEQYV. The CDR3 nucleotides are TGCGCCAGCAGTGACCCGAAGGGACAGATCTCGTACGAGCAGTACGTC. The V and J genes are TRBV10-2 and TRBJ2-7; 7 bases agree with TRBD1. The germline V gene encodes CDR1 WSHSY and CDR2 SAAADI. The V and J ends lost 3 bases and 4 bases, in that order; junction bases with no gene match: 12. The CDR3 length is 16 residues.

This clonotype was detected only a few times. The chain recombines TRBV29-1 with TRBJ1-4; TRBD1 aligns across 8 bases. There are 14 residues in the CDR3. V lost 5 bases and J lost 6; bases outside the gene matches: 8. The germline V gene has CDR1 SQVTM and CDR2 ANQGSEA. The CDR3 loop is CSVFHRGKDEKLFF. In DNA, the CDR3 is TGCAGCGTTTTTCACAGGGGGAAGGATGAAAAACTGTTTTTT.

This clonotype was seen a few times. This chain joins TRBV4-1 and TRBJ2-1; 11 nucleotides agree with TRBD2. CDR3 length: 14 amino acids. CDR1 is MGHRA and CDR2 is YSYEKL in the germline V gene. J was trimmed by 5 bases and V by 7 bases; bases with no gene match: 4. CDR3 DNA: TGCGCCAGCAAATTAGCGGGGGGGAACAATGAGCAGTTCTTC. It translates to CASKLAGGNNEQFF.

This clonotype has at least ten counts. The chain uses TRBV12-3 or TRBV12-4 and TRBJ1-2; D is possibly TRBD1 (6 bases). The CDR3 has 13 amino acids. V lost 6 bases and J lost 2, with 10 bases in between. The CDR3 coding sequence is TGTGCCAGCAGCAATGGACAGAACTATGGCTACACCTTC. It yields the protein CASSNGQNYGYTF.